This T cell receptor (beta chain) was retrieved from a study of T cells in Graves' hyperthyroidism and ophthalmopathy. Whole-study findings and limits: Ophthalmopathy stood apart from stable hyperthyroidism in a 13 V-J model.

This clonotype came up many times. Its specificity is not known. The source material, RNA transcripts, was used to amplify TCR beta CDR3 regions. The study used the HTBI primer set for a first-round RT-PCR of the TCR CDR3. Using its own MiXCR run on the multiplex PCR reads, TCRdb lists one record per CDR3 protein. The sample lists around 99,000 distinct CDR3 sequences, approximately 15% occurring once. It was considered stable Graves' hyperthyroidism when ophthalmopathy did not progress within 18 months. Hyperthyroidism was newly diagnosed in patients aged 18 to 65 (duration under 2 months). The study left out patients who had uncontrolled infection, other autoimmune disease, pregnancy or lactation. The CDR3 extends over 17 amino acids. The V end was cut by 5 bases, the J end by 3 bases, with 25 bases between. CDR1 and CDR2 (germline): DFQATT, SNEGSKA (reference sequence).

Sequenced input: blood. This sequence joins TRBV20-1 and TRBJ2-5; possible D gene TRBD2, 7 bases. The sequence derives from a woman between 45 and 65 years old with Graves' hyperthyroidism. Here the CDR3 reads CSAPNRGGGPWEETQYF. Here the CDR3 DNA reads TGCAGTGCTCCCAATAGGGGGGGAGGGCCTTGGGAAGAGACCCAGTACTTC.